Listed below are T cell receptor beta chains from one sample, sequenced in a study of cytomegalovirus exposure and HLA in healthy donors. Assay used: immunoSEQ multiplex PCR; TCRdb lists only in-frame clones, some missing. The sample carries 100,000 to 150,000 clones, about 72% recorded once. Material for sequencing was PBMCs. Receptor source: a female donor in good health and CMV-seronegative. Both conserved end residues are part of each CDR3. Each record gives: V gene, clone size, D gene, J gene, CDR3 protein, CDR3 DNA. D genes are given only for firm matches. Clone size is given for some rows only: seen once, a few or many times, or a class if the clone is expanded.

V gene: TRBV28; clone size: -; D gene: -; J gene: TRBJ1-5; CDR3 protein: CASSRAGHGAQHF; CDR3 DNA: TGTGCCAGCAGCAGGGCAGGACATGGGGCCCAGCATTTT
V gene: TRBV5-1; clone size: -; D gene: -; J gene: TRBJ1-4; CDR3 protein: CASTEVSTNEKLFF; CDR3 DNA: TGCGCCAGCACCGAGGTATCGACTAATGAAAAACTGTTTTTT
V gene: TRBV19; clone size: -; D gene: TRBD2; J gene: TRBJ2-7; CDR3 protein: CASGRTSAPYEQYF; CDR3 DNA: TGTGCCAGTGGGAGAACTAGCGCACCCTACGAGCAGTACTTC
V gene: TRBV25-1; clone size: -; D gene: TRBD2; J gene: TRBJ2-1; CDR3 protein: CASSDPTSGSYNEQFF; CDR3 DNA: TGTGCCAGCAGTGACCCCACTAGCGGTTCCTACAATGAGCAGTTCTTC
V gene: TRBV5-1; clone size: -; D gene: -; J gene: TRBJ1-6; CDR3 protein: CASSPDTSSYNSPLHF; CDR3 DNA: TGCGCCAGCAGCCCGGACACGAGCTCCTATAATTCACCCCTCCACTTT
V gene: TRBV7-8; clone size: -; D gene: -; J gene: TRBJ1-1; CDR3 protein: CASSLVQYTEAFF; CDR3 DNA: TGTGCCAGCAGCTTAGTCCAATACACTGAAGCTTTCTTT
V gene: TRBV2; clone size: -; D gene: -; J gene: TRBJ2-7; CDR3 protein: CASRGSRYEQYF; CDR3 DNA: TGTGCCAGCCGAGGGAGCCGGTACGAGCAGTACTTC
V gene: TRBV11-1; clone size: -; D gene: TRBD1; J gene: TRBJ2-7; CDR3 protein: CASSLLGTASYEQYF; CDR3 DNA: TGTGCCAGCAGCCTATTAGGGACAGCCTCCTACGAGCAGTACTTC
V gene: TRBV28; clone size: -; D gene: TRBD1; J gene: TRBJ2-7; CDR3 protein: CASRRQGGNEQYF; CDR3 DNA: TGTGCCAGCAGGAGACAGGGGGGGAACGAGCAGTACTTC
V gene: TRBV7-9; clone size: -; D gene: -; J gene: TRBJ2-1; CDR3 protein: CASSFAGNEQFF; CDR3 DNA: TGTGCCAGCAGCTTTGCGGGAAATGAGCAGTTCTTC
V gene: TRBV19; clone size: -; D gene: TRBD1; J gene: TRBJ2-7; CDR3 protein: CASSTGTGGNYEQYF; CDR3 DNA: TGTGCCAGTAGTACCGGGACAGGGGGTAATTACGAGCAGTACTTC
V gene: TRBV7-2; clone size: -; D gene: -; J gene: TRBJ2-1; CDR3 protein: CASSLPGNEQFF; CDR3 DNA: TGTGCCAGCAGCTTACCGGGAAATGAGCAGTTCTTC
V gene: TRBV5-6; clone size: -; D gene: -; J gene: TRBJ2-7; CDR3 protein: CASSLAPYEQYF; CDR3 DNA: TGTGCCAGCAGCTTGGCCCCGTACGAGCAGTACTTC
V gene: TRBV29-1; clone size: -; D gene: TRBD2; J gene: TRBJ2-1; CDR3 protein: CSVEPGLAGNEQFF; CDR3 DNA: TGCAGCGTTGAACCGGGACTAGCGGGGAATGAGCAGTTCTTC
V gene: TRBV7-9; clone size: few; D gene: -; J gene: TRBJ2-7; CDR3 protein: CASSPTPGPNYEQYF; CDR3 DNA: TGTGCCAGCAGCCCAACACCGGGTCCGAATTACGAGCAGTACTTC
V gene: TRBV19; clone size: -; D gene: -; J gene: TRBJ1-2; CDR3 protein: CASSIGALSSGYTF; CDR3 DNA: TGTGCCAGTAGTATAGGGGCCCTGTCTTCCGGCTACACCTTC
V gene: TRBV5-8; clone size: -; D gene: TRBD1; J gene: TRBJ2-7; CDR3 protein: CASRGQGAREQYF; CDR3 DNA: TGTGCCAGCAGGGGGCAGGGGGCTCGAGAGCAGTACTTC
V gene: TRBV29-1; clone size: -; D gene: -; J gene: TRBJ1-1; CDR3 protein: CSVDGGIANTEAFF; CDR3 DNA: TGCAGCGTTGACGGGGGGATCGCGAACACTGAAGCTTTCTTT
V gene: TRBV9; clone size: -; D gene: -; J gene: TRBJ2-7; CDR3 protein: CASSVGSGTSYEQYF; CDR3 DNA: TGTGCCAGCAGCGTAGGTTCGGGAACCTCCTACGAGCAGTACTTC
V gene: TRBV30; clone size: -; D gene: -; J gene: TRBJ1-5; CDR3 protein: CAWSVPSLHRDTRSNQPQHF; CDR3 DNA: TGTGCCTGGAGTGTACCAAGTTTACACAGGGACACACGTAGCAATCAGCCCCAGCATTTT
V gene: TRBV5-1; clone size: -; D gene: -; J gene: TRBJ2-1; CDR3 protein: CASSLMSTGGSYNEQFF; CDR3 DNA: TGCGCCAGCAGCTTGATGTCGACTGGTGGGTCCTACAATGAGCAGTTCTTC
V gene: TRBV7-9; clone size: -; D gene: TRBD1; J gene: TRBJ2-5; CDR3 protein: CASSPSGGGETQYF; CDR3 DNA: TGTGCCAGCAGCCCCTCAGGGGGCGGAGAGACCCAGTACTTC
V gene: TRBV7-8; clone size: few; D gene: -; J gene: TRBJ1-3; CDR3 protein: CASSLLLRGNTIYF; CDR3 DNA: TGTGCCAGCAGCCTCCTGTTGAGGGGAAACACCATATATTTT
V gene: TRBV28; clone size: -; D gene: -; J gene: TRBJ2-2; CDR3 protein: CASSSVAGNLYTGELFF; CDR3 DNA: TGTGCCAGCAGTTCCGTTGCGGGGAACCTATACACCGGGGAGCTGTTTTTT
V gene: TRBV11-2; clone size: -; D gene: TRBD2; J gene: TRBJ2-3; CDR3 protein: CASSSLWVAGADTQYF; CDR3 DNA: TGTGCCAGCAGCTCCTTGTGGGTAGCGGGAGCAGATACGCAGTATTTT
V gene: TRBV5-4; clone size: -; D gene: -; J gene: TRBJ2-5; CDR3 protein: CASSLGLSDGRSETQYF; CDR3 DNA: TGTGCCAGCAGCTTGGGATTAAGTGACGGGAGATCAGAGACCCAGTACTTC
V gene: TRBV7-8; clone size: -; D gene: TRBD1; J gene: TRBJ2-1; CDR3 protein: CASSRTGQGTNEQFF; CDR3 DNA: TGTGCCAGCAGCAGGACGGGACAGGGAACAAATGAGCAGTTCTTC
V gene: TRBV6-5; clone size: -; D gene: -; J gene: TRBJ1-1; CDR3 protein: CASSQLYTTEAFF; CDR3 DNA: TGTGCCAGCAGCCAACTATACACCACTGAAGCTTTCTTT
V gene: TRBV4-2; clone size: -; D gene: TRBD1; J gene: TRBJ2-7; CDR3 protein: CASSQERTGTYEQYF; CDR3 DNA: TGTGCCAGCAGCCAAGAACGGACAGGGACCTACGAGCAGTACTTC
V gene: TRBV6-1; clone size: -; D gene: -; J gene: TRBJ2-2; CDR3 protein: CASSGQGLGLNTGELFF; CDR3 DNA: TGTGCCAGCAGTGGGCAGGGTCTGGGACTGAACACCGGGGAGCTGTTTTTT
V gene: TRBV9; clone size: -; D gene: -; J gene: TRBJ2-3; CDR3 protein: CASSPRGDHTDTQYF; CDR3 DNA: TGTGCCAGCAGCCCCAGGGGAGATCACACAGATACGCAGTATTTT
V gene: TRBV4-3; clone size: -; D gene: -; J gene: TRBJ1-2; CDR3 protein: CASSQRQRGYGYTF; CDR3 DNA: TGCGCCAGCAGCCAGCGACAGCGGGGCTATGGCTACACCTTC
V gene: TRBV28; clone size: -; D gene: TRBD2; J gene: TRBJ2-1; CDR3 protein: CASSFSTSGRAEQFF; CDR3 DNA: TGTGCCAGCAGTTTTAGTACTAGCGGGAGAGCGGAGCAGTTCTTC
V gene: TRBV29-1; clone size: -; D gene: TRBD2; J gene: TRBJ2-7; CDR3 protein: CSVIAGGPYEQYF; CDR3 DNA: TGCAGCGTCATAGCGGGAGGGCCTTATGAGCAGTACTTC
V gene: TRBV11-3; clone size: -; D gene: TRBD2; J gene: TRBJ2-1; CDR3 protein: CASSLGPRGTTSYNEQFF; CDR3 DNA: TGTGCCAGCAGCTTAGGTCCCCGGGGGACTACATCCTACAATGAGCAGTTCTTC
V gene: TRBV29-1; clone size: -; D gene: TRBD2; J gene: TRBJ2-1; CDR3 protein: CSVEELAGGNEQFF; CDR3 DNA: TGCAGCGTTGAAGAACTAGCGGGAGGAAATGAGCAGTTCTTC
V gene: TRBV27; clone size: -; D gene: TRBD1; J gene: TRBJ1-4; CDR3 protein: CASSSRRTGGPTNEKLFF; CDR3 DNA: TGTGCCAGCAGTTCACGCCGGACAGGGGGACCCACTAATGAAAAACTGTTTTTT
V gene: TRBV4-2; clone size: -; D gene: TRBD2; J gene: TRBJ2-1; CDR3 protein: CASSPRGSGRAGNEQFF; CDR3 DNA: TGTGCCAGCAGCCCCAGGGGTAGCGGGAGGGCCGGAAATGAGCAGTTCTTC
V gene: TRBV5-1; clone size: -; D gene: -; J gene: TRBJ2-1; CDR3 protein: CASSLVQGRNEQFF; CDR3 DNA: TGCGCCAGCAGCTTGGTACAGGGCCGGAATGAGCAGTTCTTC
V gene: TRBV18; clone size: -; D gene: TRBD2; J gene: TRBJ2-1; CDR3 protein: CATGTSGPANYNEQFF; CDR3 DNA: TGTGCCACCGGGACTAGCGGGCCGGCTAATTACAATGAGCAGTTCTTC
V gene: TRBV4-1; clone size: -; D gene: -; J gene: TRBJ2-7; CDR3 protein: CASSHEGSEQYF; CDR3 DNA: TGCGCCAGCAGCCATGAGGGTTCCGAGCAGTACTTC
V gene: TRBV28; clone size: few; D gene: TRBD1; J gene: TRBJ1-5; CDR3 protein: CASSESGDRLGQPQHF; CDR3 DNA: TGTGCCAGCAGTGAGTCGGGGGACAGGCTGGGGCAGCCCCAGCATTTT
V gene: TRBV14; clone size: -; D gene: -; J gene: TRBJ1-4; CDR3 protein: CASSPSPRATNEKLFF; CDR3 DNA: TGTGCCAGCTCACCTTCCCCCAGGGCAACTAATGAAAAACTGTTTTTT
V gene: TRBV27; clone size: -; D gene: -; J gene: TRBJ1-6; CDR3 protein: CASSRAGSSYNSPLHF; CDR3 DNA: TGTGCCAGCAGTAGGGCTGGGAGCTCCTATAATTCACCCCTCCACTTT
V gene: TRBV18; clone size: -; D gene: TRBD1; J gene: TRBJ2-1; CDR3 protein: CASSPGQGGNEQFF; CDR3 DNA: TGTGCCAGCTCACCAGGACAGGGTGGGAATGAGCAGTTCTTC